This T cell receptor beta chain emerged from a study of blood T cell repertoires in COVID-19. The CDR3 totals 14 residues. From germline, CDR1 is SGHTA and CDR2 FQGNSA. Trimming at V came to 5 bases and at J to 7 bases, leaving 7 bases not matched to a gene. Per the original data handling: Amplified reference gene primers provided the basis for estimating nucleated cell counts. TCRdb's copy holds only in-frame clones and misses some; the assay was immunoSEQ multiplex PCR. The DNA gave D and trimming, while V, J and clone size come from that table. The table has roughly 400,000 clones, around 87% seen once.

The chain has TRBV7-2 and TRBJ2-2; 7 nucleotides line up with TRBD2. The sample taken for sequencing was PBMCs or T cells enriched from blood (not recorded which). The receptor's source is a man aged 30-40 years who had recovered from COVID-19. The CDR3 bases are TGTGCCAGCAGCCTTCGTCCGGGAGGCGGGGAGCTGTTTTTT. Translation: CASSLRPGGGELFF.